This T cell receptor beta chain originates from a study of T-cell reconstitution after alpha-beta-depleted transplantation in children (dated by TCRdb to 2015 to 2016). A note on the overall study: T-cell immune reconstitution after TCRalphabeta/CD19-depleted allogeneic hematopoietic cell transplantation in children was quantitatively tracked in the study by means of TCR repertoire profiling.

This clonotype was found a few times. Its antigen remains undetermined. Per-base qualities were not stored, and no clone one base away is much larger. The germline V gene provides CDR1 SQVTM and CDR2 ANQGSEA. The trim is 7 bases for V and 2 bases for J, with a gap of 12 bases between the germline ends. The CDR3 goes from the cysteine to the phenylalanine over 13 residues. The sequence is cut down to CDR3 DNA, 39 bases in frame from base 1. The investigation overall reported the following: Over subsequent months, a decline in hyperexpanded clone frequencies was noted, and after one year, T-cell counts and TCRbeta diversity were mostly ascribed to newly produced T cells. Apparently early alphabetaT-cell count recovery about two months after transplant reportedly relied on only several hundred rapidly expanded clones derived from non-depleted graft cells. The high TCRbeta diversity at day 60 in some patients was ascribed to recipient T cells and intrathymic progenitors that had survived conditioning.

The library relied on PCR. The instrument was an Illumina HiSeq 2500. To normalize quantification of the TCRbeta repertoire, the TCR libraries were built with molecular barcoding that relied on unique molecular identifiers. TCRdb passed the public sequencing reads through fastp at Q25 and MiXCR, retaining productive beta sequences. CDR3 protein sequences are deduplicated, and each keeps its most common genes and DNA. This sample lists roughly 790,000 distinct CDR3 sequences; roughly 15% were detected once. The ten largest clones take up roughly 5% of the sample. Explained via the paper, the treatment or condition label denotes: allogeneic hematopoietic cell transplantation with graft depleted of TCRalphabeta T cells and CD19 B cells. Transplant recipients were children who received TCRalphabeta/CD19-depleted allogeneic hematopoietic cell grafts.

This specimen consisted of PBMCs, mostly from graft donor cells, obtained 360 days after TCRalphabeta/CD19-depleted stem cell transplant. The receptor was derived from a male patient under 18 who had a stem cell transplant for acute lymphoblastic leukemia, so the T cells may come from the graft donor. Rearrangement joined TRBV29-1 to TRBJ2-4; the D gene could be either TRBD1 or TRBD2, each agreeing at 5 bases. The base sequence is TGCAGCGGTGTTGGGGGTTCCAAAAACATTCAGTACTTC. Its translation reads: CSGVGGSKNIQYF.